The 24 T cell receptor beta chains listed next were all sequenced from one sample in a study of Graves' ophthalmopathy and Graves' hyperthyroidism. RNA served as the template for amplifying TCR beta CDR3 regions. HTBI primers served in a first-round RT-PCR, which a second-round multiplex PCR followed. Using its own MiXCR run on the multiplex PCR reads, TCRdb lists one record per CDR3 protein. The sample records 200,000 to 250,000 distinct CDR3 sequences, roughly 21% being singletons. Sequencing input: peripheral blood. These receptor sequences come from a woman in her fifties or sixties with Graves' ophthalmopathy.

In this sample, this clonotype turned up many times. This chain uses TRBV12-3 or TRBV12-4 with TRBJ2-7; the match to TRBD1 covers 7 bases. The CDR3 runs to 15 residues. The V and J ends lost 7 bases and 3 bases, in that order; junction bases with no gene match: 12. The CDR3 coding sequence is TGTGCCAGCAAACCCTCCGGGACAGAGGGCTACGAGCAGTACTTC. This sequence encodes CASKPSGTEGYEQYF.

CDR3 nucleotide sequence: TGTGCCAGCAGTAGATCGGGACAGACTAACTATGGCTACACCTTC. This translates into CASSRSGQTNYGYTF. This chain connects TRBV6-1 to TRBJ1-2; 7 nucleotides align to TRBD1. The V and J ends lost 5 bases and 0 bases, in that order; junction bases with no gene match: 6. The CDR3 sequence is 15 residues long. Germline CDR1 reads MNHNS; CDR2 reads SASEGT.

This clonotype came up many times. CDR3 sequence reads: CASSLNAGTDSPLHF. The CDR3 nucleotides read TGTGCCAGCAGTTTAAACGCAGGGACGGATTCACCCCTCCACTTT. This rearrangement joins TRBV12-3 or TRBV12-4 to TRBJ1-6; possibly TRBD1 for D (5 bases). Between the trimmed V and J ends, which lost 2 bases and 8 bases, there was a span of 13 bases. The length of the CDR3 is 15 residues.

This clonotype has at least ten counts. The J gene is TRBJ1-1, the V gene TRBV19; D gene uncertain. The CDR3 is made up of 13 amino acids. Trimming cost V 7 bases and J 6 bases, with 15 bases left between them. Germline lookup yields CDR1 LNHDA and CDR2 SQIVND (reference sequence). Here the CDR3 DNA reads TGTGCCAGTACCCCCCCCTGGGGATCTGAAGCTTTCTTT. It specifies CASTPPWGSEAFF.

This clonotype came up many times. V and J are TRBV12-3 or TRBV12-4 and TRBJ2-5; D call uncertain. The length of the CDR3 is 13 residues. Trimming shortened V by 3 bases and J by 4 bases, and 9 bases separated the two germline ends. CDR3 loop: CASSFGYGETQYF. CDR3 sequence (DNA): TGTGCCAGCAGTTTTGGGTATGGAGAGACCCAGTACTTC.

The V gene is TRBV5-1, the J gene TRBJ1-3, with TRBD1 identical over 10 bases. The CDR3 totals 14 residues. The V and J ends lost 4 bases and 4 bases, in that order; junction bases with no gene match: 2. Germline CDR1 SGHRS, CDR2 YFSETQ. CDR3 protein: CASSMDRGGNTIYF. The DNA for the CDR3 is TGCGCCAGCAGCATGGACAGGGGGGGAAACACCATATATTTT.

Many counts were recorded for this clonotype. The rearrangement links TRBV2 to TRBJ2-5; 7 bases align to TRBD2. The CDR3 is made up of 13 amino acids. CDR1 is SNHLY and CDR2 is FYNNEI in the germline V gene. Trimming at V came to 8 bases and at J to 0 bases, leaving 3 bases not matched to a gene. The CDR3: CASFSGYQETQYF. The CDR3 DNA follows: TGTGCCAGCTTTAGCGGGTACCAAGAGACCCAGTACTTC.

This clonotype was counted ten times or more. The CDR3 sequence is CSATDYPEQYF. The DNA for the CDR3 is TGCAGTGCTACTGACTATCCCGAGCAGTACTTC. The chain recombines TRBV20-1 with TRBJ2-7; tentative D call: TRBD2 (5 bases). V lost 4 bases to trimming and J lost 6 bases, with 10 bases between them. The CDR3 runs to 11 residues. CDR1 and CDR2 from the germline V gene are DFQATT and SNEGSKA (reference sequence).

J is TRBJ2-7 and V is TRBV28, with 8 bases aligning to TRBD1. The CDR3 is made up of 14 amino acids. With V trimmed by 7 bases and J by 3 bases, 8 bases remained unmatched. Germline CDR1 MDHEN, CDR2 SYDVKM. CDR3 region: CASTSGTGFYEQYF. CDR3 nucleotide sequence: TGTGCCAGCACATCTGGGACAGGATTCTACGAGCAGTACTTC.

Many counts were recorded for this clonotype. V and J are TRBV6-5 and TRBJ2-4; 7 bases map to TRBD2. Trimming removed 5 bases from V and 5 bases from J; junction bases left unmatched: 6. CDR3 length equals 14 residues. In germline, CDR1 is MNHEY, CDR2 SVGAGI. The CDR3: CASSRGDYENIQYF. CDR3 bases: TGTGCCAGCAGTCGGGGGGACTACGAAAACATTCAGTACTTC.

This clonotype occurred many times. V usage is TRBV12-3 or TRBV12-4 and J usage is TRBJ1-2; 8 positions agree with TRBD1. J lost 4 bases, V lost 1 base, and 11 bases had no gene match. This CDR3 region has 17 residues. CDR3 sequence (DNA): TGTGCCAGCAGTTTAGGTAGACGACAGGGGTCCCTCTATGGCTACACCTTC. Its protein product is CASSLGRRQGSLYGYTF.

The sample holds many counts of this clonotype. The J gene is TRBJ1-1, the V gene TRBV19; D call uncertain. Per germline, CDR1 LNHDA and CDR2 SQIVND (reference sequence). The CDR3 spans 13 residues. V was shortened by 6 bases and J by 1 base, with 9 bases between the two germline ends. CDR3 residues: CASRDDGNTEAFF. In DNA, the CDR3 is TGTGCCAGTAGGGATGACGGGAACACTGAAGCTTTCTTT. Together with reference TRBV19 and TRBJ1-1, the CDR3 gives the full variable domain: DGGITQSPKYLFRKEGQNVTLSCEQNLNHDAMYWYRQDPGQGLRLIYYSQIVNDFQKGDIAEGYSVSREKKESFPLTVTSAQKNPTAFYLCASRDDGNTEAFFGQGTRLTVV.

This clonotype was recorded at least ten times. This chain connects TRBV6-5 to TRBJ2-4; weak D call: TRBD2 (5 bases). Germline V CDR1 and CDR2: MNHEY, SVGAGI. V was trimmed by 0 bases and J by 9 bases, leaving 15 bases between them. CDR3 length: 15 residues. The CDR3 DNA reads as TGTGCCAGCAGTTACTCGAGCGGCGGGTTTGGCATTCAGTACTTC. Its translation: CASSYSSGGFGIQYF.

This clonotype was counted many times. V gene TRBV29-1 combines with J gene TRBJ2-7; a weak D match, TRBD1 (6 bases). The CDR3 has 14 amino acids. Deletions cut 3 bases from V and 7 bases from J, with 19 bases between. Per germline, CDR1 SQVTM and CDR2 ANQGSEA. CDR3 sequence reads: CSVERQGGFGEQYF. The CDR3 nucleotides read TGCAGCGTTGAGAGACAAGGGGGATTTGGGGAGCAGTACTTC.

V is TRBV7-2 and J is TRBJ2-5; 12 bases align to TRBD2. Per the germline V gene, CDR1 is SGHTA and CDR2 is FQGNSA. CDR3 length: 14 amino acids. With V trimmed by 0 bases and J by 8 bases, 1 base remained unmatched. The CDR3 region has the DNA TGTGCCAGCAGCTTAGCACTAGCGGGGGGAACCCAGTACTTC. The encoded protein is CASSLALAGGTQYF.

This clonotype was seen repeatedly, ten times or more. V gene TRBV2 combines with J gene TRBJ1-1, with 7 bases that match TRBD1. The V segment lost 7 bases and the J segment 4 bases; nucleotides outside the gene matches: 9. Looked up from germline, CDR1 is SNHLY and CDR2 is FYNNEI. This CDR3 spans 14 amino acids. The CDR3 is CASTPGGPTTEAFF. The CDR3, as DNA: TGTGCCAGCACCCCAGGGGGGCCGACCACTGAAGCTTTCTTT.

This clonotype has ten or more counts. The rearrangement joins TRBV10-1 to TRBJ2-5; 11 nucleotides align to TRBD2. Germline V CDR1 and CDR2: WNHNN, SYGVQD (reference sequence). V shed 2 bases, J shed 5 bases, and the junction held 4 bases outside the gene matches. This CDR3 has 15 residues. As DNA, the CDR3 is TGCGCCAGCAGTGAGGAACTAGCGGGAGTGGAGACCCAGTACTTC. Protein product: CASSEELAGVETQYF.

The chain combines TRBV20-1 with TRBJ1-1, with D possibly TRBD1 on 6 matching bases. V was trimmed by 2 bases and J by 1 base, leaving 26 bases between them. CDR3 length: 19 residues. Looked up from germline, CDR1 is DFQATT and CDR2 is SNEGSKA (reference sequence). CDR3 bases: TGCAGTGCTAGACGATCATCTCCCGCAGGGGCGCTCACGAACACTGAAGCTTTCTTT. Residues: CSARRSSPAGALTNTEAFF.

This clonotype was recorded many times. This rearrangement joins TRBV6-1 to TRBJ1-5; D gene uncertain. V lost 1 base and J 2 bases, leaving 9 bases between the germline ends. Per the germline V gene, CDR1 is MNHNS and CDR2 is SASEGT. The CDR3 is made up of 15 amino acids. The CDR3 nucleotides read TGTGCCAGCAGTGAAGTCGGGATGGGCAATCAGCCCCAGCATTTT. It translates to CASSEVGMGNQPQHF.

This clonotype has a count of ten or more. This chain joins TRBV5-6 and TRBJ2-7; 14 bases line up with TRBD2. The CDR3 runs to 16 residues. In germline, CDR1 is SGHDT, CDR2 YYEEEE. The V gene end was trimmed by 2 bases and the J gene end by 7 bases; junction bases not matched to a gene: 8. CDR3 loop: CASSFWGLAGVKEQYF. For the CDR3, the DNA is TGTGCCAGCAGCTTCTGGGGACTAGCGGGAGTCAAGGAGCAGTACTTC.

In its sample, this clonotype was seen many times. The limits of the CDR3 on the DNA are not certain, so only TCRdb's listed CDR3 is given. J is TRBJ2-5 and V is TRBV6-8; TRBD2, the D gene given by the table, was not confirmed from the DNA. The V gene's germline CDR1 is MNHGY and CDR2 SAAAGT. The CDR3 is 12 residues long, ends included. CDR3 sequence: CARDFGPETQYF.

This clonotype was seen just once. The CDR3 DNA sequence: TGTGCCAGCAGTGTTCACAGGTCCCAAGAGACCCAGTACTTC. Translated: CASSVHRSQETQYF. The chain couples TRBV2 to TRBJ2-5; D possibly corresponds to TRBD1 (5 bases). CDR1 and CDR2 from the germline V gene are SNHLY and FYNNEI. V was clipped by 4 bases and J by 1 base, with 10 bases between them. The CDR3 length is 14 residues.

The gene calls are TRBV27 and TRBJ2-2, with D maybe TRBD1 (5 bases). The germline V gene encodes CDR1 MNHEY and CDR2 SMNVEV (reference sequence). V lost 5 bases, J lost 0 bases, and 10 bases lay in between. The CDR3 is 15 amino acids. The CDR3 spells CASSRTTANTGELFF. CDR3 nucleotides: TGTGCCAGCAGTCGGACAACCGCGAACACCGGGGAGCTGTTTTTT.

In this sample, this clonotype turned up a few times. The chain carries TRBV12-3 or TRBV12-4 and TRBJ1-1; TRBD1 might be the D (6 bases). With 7 bases removed from V and 11 bases from J, the gap between germline ends came to 14 bases. The length of the CDR3 is 11 residues. Here the CDR3 reads CASIVGAGAFF. The DNA for the CDR3 is TGTGCCAGCATAGTGGGGGCGGGCGCTTTCTTT.